Below are 16 T cell receptor beta chains sequenced from a single sample in a study of cytomegalovirus exposure and HLA in healthy donors. Primers included in the PCR were 60 Vbeta and 13 Jbeta primers. Assay used: immunoSEQ multiplex PCR; TCRdb lists only in-frame clones, some missing. The table includes about 150,000 clones, around three quarters detected once. The sample comprised PBMCs. These receptors were collected from a woman aged 40 to 50 in good health and CMV-seronegative.

The V call is TRBV2, the J call TRBJ2-3, with unresolved D. The CDR3 length is 12 residues. Trimming pared 3 bases from V and 5 bases from J, leaving 6 bases between. CDR1 and CDR2 (germline): SNHLY, FYNNEI. The chain's CDR3 is CASSDRGDTQYF. CDR3 in DNA: TGTGCCAGCAGTGACCGAGGAGATACGCAGTATTTT.

This chain connects TRBV6-1 to TRBJ1-1; D call uncertain. CDR1 is MNHNS, CDR2 SASEGT, per germline. This CDR3 spans 13 amino acids. Trimming removed 6 bases from V and 4 bases from J, with 12 bases in between. The DNA of the CDR3 is TGTGCCAGCAGGCAGGTGGGAGGCACTGAAGCTTTCTTT. The encoded protein is CASRQVGGTEAFF.

V is TRBV7-9 and J is TRBJ1-3; TRBD1 aligns across 8 bases. There are 15 residues in the CDR3. Germline V CDR1 and CDR2: SEHNR, FQNEAQ (reference sequence). V was clipped by 5 bases and J by 1 base; unmatched bases: 4. In nucleotides, the CDR3 is TGTGCCAGCAGCCCTCGGACAGGGTCTGGAAACACCATATATTTT. Residues: CASSPRTGSGNTIYF.

The J gene is TRBJ1-1, the V gene TRBV27; D may be TRBD1 (6 bases). V gave up 5 bases and J gave up 7 bases, with 14 bases separating them. Germline CDR1 and CDR2: MNHEY and SMNVEV (reference sequence). This CDR3 is built from 13 residues. CDR3 sequence: CASSVQGRGEAFF. The DNA for the CDR3 is TGTGCCAGCAGTGTACAGGGAAGGGGTGAAGCTTTCTTT.

The V call is TRBV7-8, the J call TRBJ2-1, with TRBD2 as a possible D gene (5 bases). The CDR3 is 13 amino acids. Trimming took off 3 bases at V and 7 bases at J, with 10 bases between the two ends. Germline CDR1 reads SGHVS; CDR2 reads FQNEAQ. CDR3 sequence reads: CASSLGTRNEQFF. CDR3 bases: TGTGCCAGCAGCTTGGGTACTAGGAATGAGCAGTTCTTC.

In DNA, the CDR3 is TGCGCCAGCAGCTACAGGGAAACGGGCTACGAGCAGTACTTC. The encoded protein is CASSYRETGYEQYF. The rearrangement uses TRBV5-1 and TRBJ2-7; D perhaps matches TRBD1 (6 bases). CDR1 SGHRS and CDR2 YFSETQ come from the germline V gene. The CDR3 loop spans 14 amino acids. The V gene lost 3 bases and the J gene lost 3 bases, with 13 bases spanning the gap.

V is TRBV6-1 and J is TRBJ1-1, with TRBD1 as a possible D gene (5 bases). V gave up 4 bases and J gave up 3 bases, with 12 bases separating them. The CDR3 has 14 amino acids. Germline CDR1 and CDR2: MNHNS and SASEGT. The CDR3 nucleotides are TGTGCCAGCAGTGTGACAGCTTACTACACTGAAGCTTTCTTT. It specifies CASSVTAYYTEAFF.

The rearrangement joins TRBV19 to TRBJ1-6; possible D gene TRBD1, 5 bases. Trimming removed 3 bases at V and 8 bases at J, with 11 bases between. The CDR3 spans 14 residues. Looked up from germline, CDR1 is LNHDA and CDR2 is SQIVND (reference sequence). As DNA, the CDR3 is TGTGCCAGTAGTATCGCAGGGAGGGATTCACCCCTCCACTTT. Translated, it gives CASSIAGRDSPLHF. The entire variable domain, with the rest obtained from reference TRBV19 and TRBJ1-6, is as follows: DGGITQSPKYLFRKEGQNVTLSCEQNLNHDAMYWYRQDPGQGLRLIYYSQIVNDFQKGDIAEGYSVSREKKESFPLTVTSAQKNPTAFYLCASSIAGRDSPLHFGNGTRLTVT.

The chain employs TRBV18 and TRBJ1-2, with D perhaps TRBD1 (5 bases). Germline values: CDR1 KGHSH, CDR2 LQKENI. V lost 2 bases and J lost 8, with 18 bases in between. CDR3 length equals 15 residues. The chain's CDR3 is CASSPIGHTGVGYTF. Written as DNA, the CDR3 is TGTGCCAGCTCACCAATTGGGCATACAGGCGTGGGCTACACCTTC.

This clone occurred once. The V and J genes are TRBV6-1 and TRBJ1-2; D not resolved. In germline, CDR1 is MNHNS, CDR2 SASEGT. This CDR3 has 12 amino acids. V lost 6 bases, J lost 0 bases, and 5 bases lay in between. The CDR3 loop is CASSPANYGYTF. The CDR3 DNA reads TGTGCCAGCAGCCCAGCTAACTATGGCTACACCTTC.

This clone is a singleton in its sample. The J gene is TRBJ1-2, the V gene TRBV10-1; TRBD1 agrees at 7 bases. The V gene's germline CDR1 is WNHNN and CDR2 SYGVQD (reference sequence). The CDR3 consists of 16 residues. The ends lost 2 bases at V and 3 bases at J; junction bases unmatched: 9. CDR3 loop: CASSEPRLGGDYGYTF. Written as DNA, the CDR3 is TGCGCCAGCAGTGAGCCCCGTCTAGGGGGCGACTATGGCTACACCTTC.

Here the CDR3 reads CASRRLMNTEAFF. CDR3 nucleotide sequence: TGTGCCAGCAGGCGCCTTATGAACACTGAAGCTTTCTTT. V and J are TRBV6-5 and TRBJ1-1; D unresolved. From germline, CDR1 is MNHEY and CDR2 SVGAGI. This CDR3 spans 13 amino acids. The V end was cut by 6 bases, the J end by 0 bases, with 8 bases between.

V usage is TRBV6-1 and J usage is TRBJ1-1; 8 bases line up with TRBD1. Looked up from germline, CDR1 is MNHNS and CDR2 is SASEGT. Losses at the gene ends were 5 bases for V and 4 bases for J; bases not matched to a gene: 6. The CDR3 has 14 residues. This chain's CDR3 is CASSSRGQTTEAFF. DNA of the CDR3: TGTGCCAGCAGTTCCAGGGGGCAGACCACTGAAGCTTTCTTT.

V usage is TRBV30 and J usage is TRBJ1-4, with D unclear. This CDR3 has 13 amino acids. The V and J ends lost 0 bases and 8 bases respectively, with 10 bases between them. Looked up from germline, CDR1 is GTSNPN and CDR2 is SVGIG (reference sequence). CDR3 DNA sequence: TGTGCCTGGAGTGTAGGCAGCGCGGAAAAACTGTTTTTT. Translated, it gives CAWSVGSAEKLFF.

The J gene is TRBJ2-5, the V gene TRBV25-1; no reliable D call. This CDR3 is built from 16 residues. Trimming left V 2 bases short and J 2 bases short, with 15 bases between. The V gene's germline CDR1 is MGHDK and CDR2 SYGVNS. CDR3: CASSEVRDSLQETQYF. CDR3 coding DNA: TGTGCCAGCAGTGAAGTTCGAGACTCACTACAAGAGACCCAGTACTTC.

The rearrangement joins TRBV12-5 to TRBJ2-7; 7 bases line up with TRBD2. J gave up 2 bases and V 4 bases, and 11 bases lay outside the gene matches. In germline, CDR1 is LGHNT, CDR2 FRNRAP. The CDR3 is made up of 16 amino acids. CDR3 region: CASGSMWGGEAYEQYF. CDR3 in DNA: TGTGCTAGTGGTTCGATGTGGGGGGGGGAGGCCTACGAGCAGTACTTC.